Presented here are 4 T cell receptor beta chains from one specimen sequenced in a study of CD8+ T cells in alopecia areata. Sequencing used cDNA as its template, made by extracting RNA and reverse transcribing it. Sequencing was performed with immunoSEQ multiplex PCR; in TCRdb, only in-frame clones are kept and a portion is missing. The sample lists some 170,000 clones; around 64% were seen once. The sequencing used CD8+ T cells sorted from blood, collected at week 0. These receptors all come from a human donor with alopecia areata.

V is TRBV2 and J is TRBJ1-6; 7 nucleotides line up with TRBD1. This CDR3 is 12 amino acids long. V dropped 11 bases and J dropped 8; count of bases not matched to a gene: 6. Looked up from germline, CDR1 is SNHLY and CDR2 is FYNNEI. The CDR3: CAWGTADSPLHF. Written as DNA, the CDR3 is TGTGCCTGGGGGACAGCTGATTCACCCCTCCACTTT.

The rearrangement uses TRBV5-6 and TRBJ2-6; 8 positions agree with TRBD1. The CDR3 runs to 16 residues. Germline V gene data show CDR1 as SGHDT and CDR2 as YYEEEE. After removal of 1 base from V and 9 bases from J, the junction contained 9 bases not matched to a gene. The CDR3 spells CASSLNGQGSGNVLTF. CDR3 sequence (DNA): TGTGCCAGCAGCTTGAATGGACAGGGATCGGGCAACGTCCTGACTTTC.

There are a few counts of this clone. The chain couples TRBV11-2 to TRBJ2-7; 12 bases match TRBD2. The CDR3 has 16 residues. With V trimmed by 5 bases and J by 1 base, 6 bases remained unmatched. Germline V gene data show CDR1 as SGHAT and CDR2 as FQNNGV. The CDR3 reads CASSHRLAGESYEQYF. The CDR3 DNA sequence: TGTGCCAGCAGCCACCGACTAGCGGGGGAGTCCTACGAGCAGTACTTC.

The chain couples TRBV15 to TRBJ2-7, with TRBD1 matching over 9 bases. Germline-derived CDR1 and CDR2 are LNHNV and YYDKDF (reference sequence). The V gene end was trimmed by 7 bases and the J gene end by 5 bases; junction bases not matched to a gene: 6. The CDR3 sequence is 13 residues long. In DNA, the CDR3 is TGTGCCACCAAGTGGGACAGGGAAAACGAGCAGTACTTC. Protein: CATKWDRENEQYF. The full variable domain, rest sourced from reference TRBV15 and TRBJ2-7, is DAMVIQNPRYQVTQFGKPVTLSCSQTLNHNVMYWYQQKSSQAPKLLFHYYDKDFNNEADTPDNFQSRRPNTSFCFLDIRSPGLGDTAMYLCATKWDRENEQYFGPGTRLTVT.